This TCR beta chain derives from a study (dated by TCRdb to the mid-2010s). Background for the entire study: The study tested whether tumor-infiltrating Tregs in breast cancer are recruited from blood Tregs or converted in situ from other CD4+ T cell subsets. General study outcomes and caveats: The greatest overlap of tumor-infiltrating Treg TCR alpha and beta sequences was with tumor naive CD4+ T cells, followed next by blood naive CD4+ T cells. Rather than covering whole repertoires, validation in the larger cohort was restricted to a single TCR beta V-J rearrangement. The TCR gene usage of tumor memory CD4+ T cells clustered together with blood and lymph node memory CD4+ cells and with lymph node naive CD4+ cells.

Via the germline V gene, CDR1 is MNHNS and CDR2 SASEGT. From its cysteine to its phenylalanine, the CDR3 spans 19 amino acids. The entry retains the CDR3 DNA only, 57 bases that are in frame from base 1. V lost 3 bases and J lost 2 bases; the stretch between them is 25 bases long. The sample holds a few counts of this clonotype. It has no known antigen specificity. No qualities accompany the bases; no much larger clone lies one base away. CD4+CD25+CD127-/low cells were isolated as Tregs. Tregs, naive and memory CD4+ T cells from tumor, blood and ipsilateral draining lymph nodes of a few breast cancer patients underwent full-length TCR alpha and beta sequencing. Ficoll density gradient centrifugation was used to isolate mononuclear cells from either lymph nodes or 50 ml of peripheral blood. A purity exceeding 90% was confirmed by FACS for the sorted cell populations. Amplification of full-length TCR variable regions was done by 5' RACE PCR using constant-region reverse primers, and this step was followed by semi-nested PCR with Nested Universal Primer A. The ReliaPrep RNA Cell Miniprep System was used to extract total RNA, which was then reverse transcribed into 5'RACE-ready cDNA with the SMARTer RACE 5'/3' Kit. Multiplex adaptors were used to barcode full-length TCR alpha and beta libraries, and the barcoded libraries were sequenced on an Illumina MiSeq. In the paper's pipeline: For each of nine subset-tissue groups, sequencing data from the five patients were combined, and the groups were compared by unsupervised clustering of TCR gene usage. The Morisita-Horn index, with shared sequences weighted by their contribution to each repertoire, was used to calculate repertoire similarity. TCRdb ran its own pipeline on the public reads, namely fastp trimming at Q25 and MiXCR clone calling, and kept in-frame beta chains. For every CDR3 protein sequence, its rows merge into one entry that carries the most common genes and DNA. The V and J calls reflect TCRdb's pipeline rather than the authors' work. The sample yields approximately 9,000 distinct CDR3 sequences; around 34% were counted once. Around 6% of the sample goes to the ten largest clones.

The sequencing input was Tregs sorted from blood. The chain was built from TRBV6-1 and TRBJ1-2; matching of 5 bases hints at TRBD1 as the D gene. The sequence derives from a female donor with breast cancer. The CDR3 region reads CASSDGDRDGRGWNYGYTF. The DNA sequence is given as TGTGCCAGCAGTGATGGGGACCGGGACGGAAGAGGGTGGAACTATGGCTACACCTTC.